Following are 8 T cell receptor beta chains from one sample sequenced in a study of blood T cells in healthy people across ages. Combining a sample-barcoded 5' primer with a J-beta primer mix, a second PCR ran for 7 to 11 cycles. TCRdb passed the 5' RACE reads through MiXCR, listing each CDR3 protein once. The sample has about 1.5 million distinct CDR3 sequences, 42% seen once. The source material was blood. The source is a woman aged 18-29 years in good health.

The chain links TRBV7-9 to TRBJ2-7; D is perhaps TRBD1 or TRBD2 (6 bases each). Per germline, CDR1 SEHNR and CDR2 FQNEAQ (reference sequence). CDR3 length: 14 residues. V lost 5 bases and J lost 7, with 18 bases in between. Written as DNA, the CDR3 is TGTGCCAGCAGCCGGGAGACAGGTTTTCGGGAGCAGTACTTC. Translated: CASSRETGFREQYF. Complete variable domain (other parts from reference TRBV7-9 and TRBJ2-7): DTGVSQNPRHKITKRGQNVTFRCDPISEHNRLYWYRQTLGQGPEFLTYFQNEAQLEKSRLLSDRFSAERPKGSFSTLEIQRTEQGDSAMYLCASSRETGFREQYFGPGTRLTVT.

V and J are TRBV7-8 and TRBJ2-3; 11 nucleotides agree with TRBD2. V trimming: 5 bases; J trimming: 10 bases; junction bases outside the gene matches: 17. Germline CDR1 reads SGHVS; CDR2 reads FQNEAQ. The CDR3 loop spans 17 amino acids. DNA for the CDR3: TGTGCCAGCAGCCCTCGCCTGAGTAGCGGGAGGGCCGGATCGCAGTATTTT. Protein sequence: CASSPRLSSGRAGSQYF.

A word on this clonotype: One junction end disagrees with the germline gene, perhaps due to a read error. CDR3 amino acids: CASSERGYSSQPQHF. CDR3 DNA sequence: TGTGCCAGCAGTGAAAGGGGATATAGCAGTCAGCCCCAGCATTTT. J is TRBJ1-5 and V is TRBV6-1, with D possibly TRBD1 on 5 matching bases. CDR1 and CDR2 (germline): MNHNS, SASEGT. The CDR3 consists of 15 residues.

The chain employs TRBV2 and TRBJ1-5, with D possibly matching TRBD1 (6 bases). CDR3 length: 13 residues. Trimming cost V 1 base and J 11 bases, with 12 bases left between them. Germline CDR1 reads SNHLY; CDR2 reads FYNNEI. The CDR3 DNA reads as TGTGCCAGCAGTGAAGGGGGGCGGAGAGCCCAGCATTTT. Amino acid sequence: CASSEGGRRAQHF.

The chain couples TRBV7-8 to TRBJ1-6; 7 bases are shared with TRBD1. V lost 1 base, J lost 7 bases, and 7 bases stayed unmatched. The CDR3 has 16 residues. Germline assignment: CDR1 SGHVS and CDR2 FQNEAQ. The CDR3 is CASSLEGQTKNSPLHF. For the CDR3, the DNA is TGTGCCAGCAGCTTAGAGGGACAGACGAAGAATTCACCCCTCCACTTT.

This chain joins TRBV5-1 and TRBJ1-4; 9 bases are shared with TRBD1. Germline V gene lookup returns CDR1 SGHRS and CDR2 YFSETQ. CDR3 length equals 15 residues. Germline trimming cut 1 base from V and 5 bases from J; bases unmatched to any gene: 3. CDR3 bases: TGCGCCAGCAGCTTGACAGGGGGCCGGAATGAAAAACTGTTTTTT. Its translation is CASSLTGGRNEKLFF.

V gene TRBV12-5 combines with J gene TRBJ2-3; D is perhaps TRBD2 (6 bases). The V end was cut by 5 bases, the J end by 2 bases, with 20 bases between. The CDR3 spans 17 residues. CDR1 and CDR2 from the germline V gene are LGHNT and FRNRAP. The DNA for the CDR3 is TGTGCTAGTGGTCTAGGGGAGAGTAGCGGCCACACAGATACGCAGTATTTT. It encodes CASGLGESSGHTDTQYF.

A note on this clonotype: One end of the junction does not line up with germline, which may come from a read error. This chain uses TRBV20-1 with TRBJ2-7; the match to TRBD1 covers 8 bases. The CDR3 loop spans 15 amino acids. CDR1 is DFQATT and CDR2 is SNEGSKA in the germline V gene (reference sequence). CDR3 sequence reads: CNANPGQGASYEQYF. The DNA for the CDR3 is TGCAATGCTAACCCGGGGCAGGGGGCCTCCTACGAGCAGTACTTC.